These T cell receptor beta chains were read from a single sample in a study of T-cell memory formation after mild COVID-19. A single record per CDR3 protein comes from TCRdb applying MiXCR to the 5' RACE reads. The sample comprises approximately 400,000 distinct CDR3 sequences, more than 15% of which are singletons, and 20% to 25% rests with the top ten. The specimen sequenced was PBMCs or a T cell subset sorted from them (not recorded which). The receptors originated from a man aged 18 to 29 who had mild COVID-19 (a few samples of this study predate the infection). Cell type and time point are not known. Each CDR3 is given with its conserved first and last residue. D genes are given only for firm matches. Where a row states a size, it is once, few, many or the class of an expanded clone; other rows omit it.

clone size	D gene	V gene	J gene	CDR3 DNA	CDR3 protein
-	-	TRBV11-3	TRBJ2-1	TGTGCCAGCAGCTTAGAGGGGGGCCGCAATGAGCAGTTCTTC	CASSLEGGRNEQFF
few	TRBD2	TRBV7-3	TRBJ2-3	TGTGCCAGCAGCCCCCAAAGCGGGGGCAACACAGATACGCAGTATTTT	CASSPQSGGNTDTQYF
few	-	TRBV12-3/TRBV12-4	TRBJ1-6	TGTGCCAGCAGTTTATTAGGGGTTGGTTCACCCCTCCACTTT	CASSLLGVGSPLHF
few	-	TRBV7-9	TRBJ2-3	TGTGCCAGCAGCCGAACAGCCACAGATACGCAGTATTTT	CASSRTATDTQYF
few	-	TRBV4-2	TRBJ1-1	TGTGCCAGCAGCCAAGATGGGGGGGGCGACACTGAAGCTTTCTTT	CASSQDGGGDTEAFF
many	-	TRBV5-1	TRBJ2-7	TGCGCCAGCAGCTTGGAAGGCCGATACTACGAGCAGTACTTC	CASSLEGRYYEQYF
few	-	TRBV7-9	TRBJ2-5	TGTGCCAGCAGCTTAGCGGGGGACGAGACCCAGTACTTC	CASSLAGDETQYF
few	-	TRBV28	TRBJ1-5	TGTGCCAGCAGTTTGATCGTCGGGCAGCCCCAGCATTTT	CASSLIVGQPQHF
many	-	TRBV20-1	TRBJ2-1	TGCAGTGCTAGCGGGGAGGCCTACAATGAGCAGTTCTTC	CSASGEAYNEQFF
few	TRBD1	TRBV6-4	TRBJ2-1	TGTGCCAGCAGTGGGGACAGTGCCGCTTACAATGAGCAGTTCTTC	CASSGDSAAYNEQFF
-	-	TRBV12-3/TRBV12-4	TRBJ1-5	TGTGCCAGCAGTAATGGGGTTAATCAGCCCCAGAATTTT	CASSNGVNQPQNF
few	TRBD2	TRBV4-2	TRBJ2-1	TGTGCCAGCAGCCAAGGGGGGGGTCTATTCAATGAGCAGTTCTTC	CASSQGGGLFNEQFF
many	TRBD1	TRBV5-1	TRBJ2-3	TGCGCCAGCAGCTTGGGACAGGGATTAGATACGCAGTATTTT	CASSLGQGLDTQYF
-	-	TRBV12-3/TRBV12-4	TRBJ2-2	TGTGCCAGCAGTTTCCAGGGGTCGGGCACCGGGGAGCTGTTTTTT	CASSFQGSGTGELFF
-	TRBD1	TRBV28	TRBJ1-4	TGTGCCAGCAGTCCACCATTCTTGACAGGGGGAGATGAAAAACTGTTTTTT	CASSPPFLTGGDEKLFF
few	TRBD2	TRBV2	TRBJ2-7	TGTGCCAGCAGTGTGGGGGGGGACGAGCAGTACTTC	CASSVGGDEQYF
many	TRBD2	TRBV4-3	TRBJ2-3	TGCGCCAGCAGCCCAGTAGCGGGACGGGGAGCAGATACGCAGTATTTT	CASSPVAGRGADTQYF
-	-	TRBV5-1	TRBJ2-1	TGCGCCAGCAGGGTGGGAGGGGGCTCATACAATGAGCAGTTCTTC	CASRVGGGSYNEQFF